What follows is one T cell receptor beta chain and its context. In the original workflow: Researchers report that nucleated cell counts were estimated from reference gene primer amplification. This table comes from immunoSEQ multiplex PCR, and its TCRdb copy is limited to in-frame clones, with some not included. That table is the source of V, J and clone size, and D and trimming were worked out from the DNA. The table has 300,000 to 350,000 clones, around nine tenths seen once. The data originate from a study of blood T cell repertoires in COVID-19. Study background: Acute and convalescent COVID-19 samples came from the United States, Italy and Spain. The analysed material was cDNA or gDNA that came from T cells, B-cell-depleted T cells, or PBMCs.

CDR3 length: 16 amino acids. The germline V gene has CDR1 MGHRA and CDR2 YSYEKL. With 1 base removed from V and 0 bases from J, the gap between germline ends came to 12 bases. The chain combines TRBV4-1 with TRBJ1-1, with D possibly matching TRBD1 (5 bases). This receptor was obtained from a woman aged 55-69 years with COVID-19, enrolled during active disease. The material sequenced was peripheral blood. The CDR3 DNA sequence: TGCGCCAGCAGCCAAGTCCCCAGGGTGATGAACACTGAAGCTTTCTTT. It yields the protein CASSQVPRVMNTEAFF.